This is a list of T cell receptor beta chains from one sample in a study of chemoradiotherapy in HPV16-positive cancers. Some clones are missing from TCRdb's copy, which holds only in-frame ones; the method was immunoSEQ multiplex PCR. The table has 6,000 to 6,500 clones, roughly 73% seen once. This material consisted of tumor tissue, taken from a patient who underwent chemoradiotherapy. The receptors originated from a human donor with HPV-associated anogenital cancer. Both conserved end residues are trimmed from each CDR3. The order of the fields is V gene, D gene, clone size, J gene, CDR3 protein. D genes are given only for firm matches. Expanded clones get a size class; other rows say once, few or many, or leave the size out.

TRBV2	TRBD2	NA	TRBJ2-2	ASMGMAGAAGELF
TRBV10-2	NA	once	TRBJ2-5	ASTKHWETQY
TRBV9	TRBD2	few	TRBJ2-3	ASSSGRVIGTDTQY
TRBV23-1	NA	NA	TRBJ1-2	ASSQHYGYT
TRBV5-1	NA	NA	TRBJ1-2	ASSPTATPDQKTNYGYT
TRBV10-3	NA	NA	TRBJ2-3	AIRRQEGTDTQY
TRBV2	NA	NA	TRBJ2-1	ASSEGAGRNEQF
TRBV7-9	TRBD1	NA	TRBJ2-7	ASSLASGQNEQY
TRBV6-5	TRBD1	NA	TRBJ2-7	ASRGQGKGEQY
TRBV11-2	NA	NA	TRBJ2-5	ASSLGETQY
TRBV20-1	NA	few	TRBJ2-5	SGGAGETQY
TRBV9	NA	NA	TRBJ1-2	ASSVDVNYGYT
TRBV14	NA	NA	TRBJ1-1	ASSLLLTGITEAF
TRBV19	TRBD2	NA	TRBJ2-7	ASTAGTSGINEQY
TRBV2	NA	once	TRBJ2-4	ASRNLWVAKNIQY
TRBV5-6	NA	NA	TRBJ2-2	ASSPMGRVIITGELF
TRBV5-1	NA	NA	TRBJ1-3	ASSLEGRASSGNTIY
TRBV5-1	NA	NA	TRBJ2-3	ASSLAQNTDTQY
TRBV28	NA	NA	TRBJ1-5	ASSAPGSGAYGNQPQH
TRBV7-2	NA	NA	TRBJ2-7	ASSLEGGTATYEQY
TRBV28	NA	NA	TRBJ2-3	ASSSGQSTDTQY
TRBV10-1	NA	NA	TRBJ1-3	ASSAPGGAGNTIY
TRBV5-1	NA	few	TRBJ2-7	ASSLEGQGGVEQY
TRBV10-3	NA	NA	TRBJ2-1	AISESKYEQF
TRBV5-1	NA	NA	TRBJ2-2	ASSLRDKNTGELF
TRBV6-5	TRBD1	once	TRBJ2-7	ASSGTDRASYEQY
TRBV18	TRBD2	NA	TRBJ2-1	ASSPAEASGSSYNEQF
TRBV4-1	TRBD1	NA	TRBJ1-1	ASSQVTGRNTEAF
TRBV5-6	TRBD1	NA	TRBJ1-3	ASSSRQGAFSGNTIY
TRBV18	TRBD1	few	TRBJ2-7	ASSPRGTGGLTYEQY
TRBV23-1	NA	NA	TRBJ2-5	ASSQTWGVFETQY
TRBV4-1	NA	NA	TRBJ1-1	ASSLRTDLNTEAF